Following are 8 T cell receptor beta chains from one sample sequenced in a study of T cell repertoires in cytomegalovirus infection. Using its own MiXCR run on the reads, TCRdb lists one record per CDR3 protein. Seen here are around 450,000 distinct CDR3 sequences, approximately 33% observed once, and the top ten hold roughly 15%. Sequenced: PBMCs. Receptors were obtained from a human donor in good health (CMV status not recorded). Some clones in this sample may be carry-over from other donors' samples.

The chain is built from TRBV6-2 or TRBV6-3 and TRBJ2-4, with D tentatively TRBD1 (6 bases). V was cut by 2 bases and J by 2 bases, with 13 bases left in between. Germline CDR1 MNHEY, CDR2 SVGEGT. This CDR3 spans 16 amino acids. The CDR3 protein is CASSYQQGFPKNIQYF. CDR3 bases: TGTGCCAGCAGTTACCAACAGGGTTTTCCCAAAAACATTCAGTACTTC.

The chain has TRBV4-3 and TRBJ1-2; D not resolved. The CDR3 is made up of 14 amino acids. Germline CDR1 reads LGHNA; CDR2 reads YSLEER. V lost 3 bases, J lost 6 bases, and 14 bases lay in between. The CDR3 loop is CASSHARTDDGYTF. CDR3 bases: TGCGCCAGCAGCCACGCACGGACCGACGATGGCTACACCTTC.

V is TRBV20-1 and J is TRBJ2-3, with TRBD1 matching over 11 bases. Germline V CDR1 and CDR2: DFQATT, SNEGSKA (reference sequence). CDR3 length: 17 residues. V gave up 5 bases and J gave up 0 bases; unmatched junction bases: 10. The CDR3 DNA sequence: TGCAGTGCTTCCAGGACAGGGGGCGCGTCGAGCACAGATACGCAGTATTTT. This gives the protein CSASRTGGASSTDTQYF.

This chain joins TRBV7-3 and TRBJ2-7; 7 nucleotides match TRBD1. Germline V gene data show CDR1 as SGHTA and CDR2 as FQGTGA. The V gene end was trimmed by 5 bases and the J gene end by 2 bases; junction bases not matched to a gene: 9. The CDR3 covers 15 residues. The CDR3 reads CASSQLDRAPYEQYF. CDR3 sequence (DNA): TGTGCCAGCAGCCAACTTGACAGGGCCCCCTACGAGCAGTACTTC. Full variable domain (rest looked up from reference TRBV7-3 and TRBJ2-7): GAGVSQTPSNKVTEKGKYVELRCDPISGHTALYWYRQSLGQGPEFLIYFQGTGAADDSGLPNDRFFAVRPEGSVSTLKIQRTERGDSAVYLCASSQLDRAPYEQYFGPGTRLTVT.

There are a few counts of this clonotype. V and J are TRBV6-1 and TRBJ2-1, with 9 bases that match TRBD1. The junction had 16 bases not matched to a gene; V was cut back by 8 bases and J by 8 bases. The germline CDR1 and CDR2 sequences are MNHNS and SASEGT. The CDR3 runs to 16 residues. The chain's CDR3 is CASGSWDRAGVDEQFF. The DNA for the CDR3 is TGTGCCAGCGGTAGCTGGGACAGGGCAGGCGTTGATGAGCAGTTCTTC.

This clonotype was detected ten times or more. The rearrangement joins TRBV7-6 to TRBJ2-7; TRBD1 aligns across 9 bases. This CDR3 has 15 residues. V shed 0 bases and J 4 bases; nucleotides not matched to a gene: 4. Germline lookup yields CDR1 SGHVS and CDR2 FNYEAQ. The CDR3 loop reads CASSLASDRGYEQYF. The CDR3 region has the DNA TGTGCCAGCAGCTTAGCGTCGGACAGGGGATACGAGCAGTACTTC.

Note on this clonotype: A much bigger clone sits one base away, suggesting this may be a read error. The chain links TRBV7-2 to TRBJ2-5; D call uncertain. The CDR3 has 13 residues. The V gene's germline CDR1 is SGHTA and CDR2 FQGNSA. The CDR3, as DNA: TGTGCCAGAAGCTCACTGTACCAAGAGACCCAGTACTTC. Protein: CARSSLYQETQYF.

In DNA, the CDR3 is TGTGCCACCACTCGGACAGGGGGCACAGATACGCAGTATTTT. It is translated as CATTRTGGTDTQYF. The genes are TRBV7-2 and TRBJ2-3, with 9 bases fitting TRBD1. CDR1 is SGHTA and CDR2 is FQGNSA in the germline V gene. V lost 10 bases to trimming and J lost 1 base; unmatched junction nucleotides: 6. This CDR3 comprises 14 residues.